This T cell receptor beta chain stems from a study of response to subunit inactivated influenza vaccine. This clonotype was counted only a few times. Its antigen is not known. Study observations and caveats: It was suggested by the authors that few new T cells are recruited by each seasonal influenza vaccination.

A single record per CDR3 protein comes from TCRdb applying MiXCR to the RT-PCR reads. The sample shows 550,000 to 800,000 distinct CDR3 sequences, around 14% of them seen only once. Germline CDR1 reads MNHNS; CDR2 reads SASEGT. The V segment lost 10 bases and the J segment 8 bases; nucleotides outside the gene matches: 12. The CDR3 sequence is 15 residues long. The rearrangement links TRBV6-1 to TRBJ2-1; 12 nucleotides agree with TRBD2. The sample here was PBMCs from blood, taken around two weeks before vaccination. The sequence came from a man aged 50 to 59 who received an inactivated influenza vaccine. Written as DNA, the CDR3 is TGTGCCACCGCGGTGACTAGCGGGAGTTTCGATGAGCAGTTCTTC. It encodes CATAVTSGSFDEQFF.